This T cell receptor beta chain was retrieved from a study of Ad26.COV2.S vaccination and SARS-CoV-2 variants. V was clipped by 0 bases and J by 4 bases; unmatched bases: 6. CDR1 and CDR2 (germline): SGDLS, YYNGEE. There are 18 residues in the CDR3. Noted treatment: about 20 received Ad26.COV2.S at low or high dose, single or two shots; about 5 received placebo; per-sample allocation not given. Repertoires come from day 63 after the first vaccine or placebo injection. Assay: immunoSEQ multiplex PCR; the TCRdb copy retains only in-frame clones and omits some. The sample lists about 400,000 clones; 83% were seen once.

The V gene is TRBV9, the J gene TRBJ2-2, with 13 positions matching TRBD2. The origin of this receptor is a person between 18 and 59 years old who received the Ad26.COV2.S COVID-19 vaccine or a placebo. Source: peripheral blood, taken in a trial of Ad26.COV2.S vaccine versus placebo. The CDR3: CASSVGLAGGQLTGELFF. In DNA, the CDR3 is TGTGCCAGCAGCGTAGGACTAGCGGGGGGTCAACTCACCGGGGAGCTGTTTTTT.